Below, 2 T cell receptor beta chains from the same sample are listed, as sequenced in a study of immune evolution from preneoplasia to lung adenocarcinoma. Data came from immunoSEQ multiplex PCR; TCRdb stores just in-frame clones and leaves some out. This table has 3,500 to 4,500 clones, 80% appearing once. Sequencing was performed on FFPE adjacent normal lung tissue. The receptors stem from a person between 55 and 80 years old with lung adenocarcinoma.

This clone appeared a few times. This chain joins TRBV5-4 and TRBJ1-2, with TRBD1 matching over 10 bases. J gave up 4 bases and V 4 bases, and 4 bases lay outside the gene matches. The CDR3 is 14 residues long. The germline V gene has CDR1 SGHNT and CDR2 YYREEE (reference sequence). The CDR3 sequence: CASSPTGGGYGYTF. The CDR3 bases are TGTGCCAGCAGCCCGACAGGGGGCGGCTATGGCTACACCTTC.

The chain combines TRBV6-5 with TRBJ2-1, with a tentative D call TRBD1 (6 bases). The CDR3 is 15 residues long. V was pared by 0 bases and J by 6 bases, with 12 bases between. The V gene's germline CDR1 is MNHEY and CDR2 SVGAGI. In nucleotides, the CDR3 is TGTGCCAGCAGTTACTCCCATGGGGGCTCCAATGAGCAGTTCTTC. Amino acid sequence: CASSYSHGGSNEQFF.